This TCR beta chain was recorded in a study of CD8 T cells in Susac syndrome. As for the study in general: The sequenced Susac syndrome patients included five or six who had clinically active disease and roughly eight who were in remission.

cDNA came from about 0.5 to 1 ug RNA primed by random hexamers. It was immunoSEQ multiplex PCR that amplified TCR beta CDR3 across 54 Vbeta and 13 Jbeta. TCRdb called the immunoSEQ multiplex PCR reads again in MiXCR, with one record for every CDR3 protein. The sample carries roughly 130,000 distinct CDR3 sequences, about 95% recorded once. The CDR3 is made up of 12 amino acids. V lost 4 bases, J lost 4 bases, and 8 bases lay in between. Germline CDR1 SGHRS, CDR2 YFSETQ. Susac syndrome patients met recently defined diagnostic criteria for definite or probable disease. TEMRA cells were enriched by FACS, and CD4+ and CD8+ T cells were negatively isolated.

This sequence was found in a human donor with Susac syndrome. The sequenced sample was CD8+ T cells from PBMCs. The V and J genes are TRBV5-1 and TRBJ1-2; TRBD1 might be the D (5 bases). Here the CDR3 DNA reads TGCGCCAGCAGCCGAGGGACCTATGGCTACACCTTC. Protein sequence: CASSRGTYGYTF.